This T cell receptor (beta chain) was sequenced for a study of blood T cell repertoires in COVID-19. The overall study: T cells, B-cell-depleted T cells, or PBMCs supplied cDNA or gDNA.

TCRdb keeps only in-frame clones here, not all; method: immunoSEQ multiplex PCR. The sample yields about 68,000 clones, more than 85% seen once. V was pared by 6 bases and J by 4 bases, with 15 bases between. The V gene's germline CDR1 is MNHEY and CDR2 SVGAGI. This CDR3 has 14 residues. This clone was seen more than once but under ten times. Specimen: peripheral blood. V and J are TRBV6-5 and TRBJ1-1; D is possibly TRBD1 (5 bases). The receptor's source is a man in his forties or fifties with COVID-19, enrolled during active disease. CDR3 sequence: CASRPGGGVTEAFF. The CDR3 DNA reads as TGTGCCAGCAGACCTGGGGGAGGGGTCACTGAAGCTTTCTTT.